These T cell receptor beta chains were read from a single sample in a study of PD-L1 blockade in urothelial cancer. Sequencing was performed with immunoSEQ multiplex PCR; in TCRdb, only in-frame clones are kept and a portion is missing. This table has 29,000 or so clones, approximately 80% appearing once. Sequencing was performed on PBMCs, taken around atezolizumab (anti-PD-L1) treatment. Receptors were obtained from a man between 65 and 85 years old with urothelial cancer. The CDR3 runs from the conserved cysteine through the conserved F or W. The D gene is left open where the match is weak. Clone sizes are given selectively: once, few, many, or a class where the clone is expanded.

CDR3nt	CDR3aa	abundance	d_gene	v_gene	j_gene
TGTGCCAGCAGCGTAGGAGGGACAGGGGGTACTGAAGCTTTCTTT	CASSVGGTGGTEAFF	-	TRBD1	TRBV9	TRBJ1-1
TGTGCCAGCAGCGCGACAGGGCGCGCTGAAGCTTTCTTT	CASSATGRAEAFF	-	TRBD1	TRBV5-6	TRBJ1-1
TGTGCAAGTCGCTTAGCTCCTAGCGGGAGCCCTCAGTTCTTC	CASRLAPSGSPQFF	once	-	TRBV12-2	TRBJ2-1
TGCGCCAGCAGCTTGTTGGGACAGGAATTAATTGATACGCAGTATTTT	CASSLLGQELIDTQYF	-	TRBD1	TRBV5-1	TRBJ2-3
TGTGCCAGTACGGACAGGGGCTATGGCTACACCTTC	CASTDRGYGYTF	-	TRBD1	TRBV19	TRBJ1-2
TGTGCCAGCAGTTTATTACGGAGAAGCGGGTACGAGCAGTACTTC	CASSLLRRSGYEQYF	-	-	TRBV28	TRBJ2-7
TGTGCCAGCAGTTACTCGCCGGACAGGGGTGGCGAGCAGTACTTC	CASSYSPDRGGEQYF	-	TRBD1	TRBV6-5	TRBJ2-7
TGCGCTTCGGTTGTTGGACACACGAACACTGAAGCTTTCTTT	CASVVGHTNTEAFF	once	-	TRBV29-1	TRBJ1-1
TGTGCCAGCAGCTTAGTTCGGACAGGGGCCTCTGGAAACACCATATATTTT	CASSLVRTGASGNTIYF	-	TRBD1	TRBV7-9	TRBJ1-3
TGCGCCAGCAGGGTTAGACAGGGGCCCCACGAGCAGTACTTC	CASRVRQGPHEQYF	few	TRBD1	TRBV10-1	TRBJ2-7
TGCGCCACTCGTTGGAGTGACAGCTCCTACAATGAGCAGTTCTTC	CATRWSDSSYNEQFF	-	-	TRBV4-1	TRBJ2-1
TGTGCCAGCAGCCTCGGGACTAACTACGAGCAGTACTTC	CASSLGTNYEQYF	-	TRBD2	TRBV7-6	TRBJ2-7
TGTGCCAGCAGCCCCCAGGCAGCCGGGGAGCTGTTTTTT	CASSPQAAGELFF	-	-	TRBV11-3	TRBJ2-2
TGTGCCAGTACAGGATACAATGAGCAGTTCTTC	CASTGYNEQFF	-	-	TRBV19	TRBJ2-1
TGTGCCAGTAGTCCGGGACAGGGGCCCTCCTATGGCTACACCTTC	CASSPGQGPSYGYTF	-	TRBD1	TRBV19	TRBJ1-2
TGTGCCAGCAGTTACGCGGACATATTCTACAATGAGCAGTTCTTC	CASSYADIFYNEQFF	-	-	TRBV6-5	TRBJ2-1
TGTGCCAGCAGCCCTTACCGGGACTCCCAGAACACCGGGGAGCTGTTTTTT	CASSPYRDSQNTGELFF	-	-	TRBV14	TRBJ2-2
TGCGCCAGCAGCTTGCCCCCACAGGGGGGGGCCGGGGAGCTGTTTTTT	CASSLPPQGGAGELFF	-	-	TRBV5-1	TRBJ2-2
TGTGCCAGCATCGGGAGGGAGGCCGGAAACACCATATATTTT	CASIGREAGNTIYF	-	-	TRBV6-1	TRBJ1-3
TGTGCCAGTAGGGACCGCGGGTACAATGAGCAGTTCTTC	CASRDRGYNEQFF	-	-	TRBV19	TRBJ2-1
TGTGCCAGCAGCTTAACAGGACAGAGTTACGAGCAGTACTTC	CASSLTGQSYEQYF	-	-	TRBV7-2	TRBJ2-7
TGTGCCAGCAGTTATGAGGCGGTGTACACTGAAGCTTTCTTT	CASSYEAVYTEAFF	-	-	TRBV6-6	TRBJ1-1
TGTGCCAGCAGGGGGGGGCAGACAGATACGCAGTATTTT	CASRGGQTDTQYF	-	-	TRBV5-8	TRBJ2-3
TGTGCCAGCAGCCCCTGGCAAGACGGGGAGCTGTTTTTT	CASSPWQDGELFF	-	-	TRBV5-5	TRBJ2-2
TGTGCCAGCAGTGAAAGGGGCACCTACGAGCAGTACTTC	CASSERGTYEQYF	-	-	TRBV6-1	TRBJ2-7
TGTGCCAGCAGCTTTCACCGGGACAGGGAGAATGGCTACACCTTC	CASSFHRDRENGYTF	-	TRBD1	TRBV11-3	TRBJ1-2
TGTGCCAGCAGCTTACAGGGAAATAACACCTTC	CASSLQGNNTF	once	-	TRBV7-9	TRBJ1-2
TGTGCCAGCAGTGTGCTAGGGGGTCGGAGGAACGAGCAGTACTTC	CASSVLGGRRNEQYF	few	-	TRBV2	TRBJ2-7
TGCAGCGTTGAATCGGGTGACGAGCAGTACTTC	CSVESGDEQYF	-	-	TRBV29-1	TRBJ2-7
TGTGCCAGCAGCACCCACAGCGGGACTGAAGCTTTCTTT	CASSTHSGTEAFF	-	-	TRBV7-2	TRBJ1-1
TGTGCCTGGAGCCACAGGTCCGAGCTGTTTTTT	CAWSHRSELFF	few	-	TRBV30	TRBJ2-2
TGTGCCACACATCAGGACAGGGTAACGCAGTATTTT	CATHQDRVTQYF	-	TRBD1	TRBV28	TRBJ2-3
TGCAGCGTCTTATTCCCGGAGGGCGAAAGGGCCTACGAGCAGTACTTC	CSVLFPEGERAYEQYF	few	-	TRBV29-1	TRBJ2-7
TGTGCCAGCAGTCCATCACTAGCGGGGCCCTACAATGAGCAGTTCTTC	CASSPSLAGPYNEQFF	-	TRBD2	TRBV28	TRBJ2-1
TGTGCCAGCAGTAGGGGAGGGGGCTATGGCTACACCTTC	CASSRGGGYGYTF	-	-	TRBV2	TRBJ1-2
TGTGCCAGCAGTGTTTTAGGGGCGGAAGATACGCAGTATTTT	CASSVLGAEDTQYF	-	-	TRBV2	TRBJ2-3
TGTGCCAGCAGCCCTACGGGCAATCAGCCCCAGCATTTT	CASSPTGNQPQHF	-	-	TRBV7-9	TRBJ1-5
TGTGCCAGCAGCTCCAAAGAGCTAGCCATTGGGGAGACCCAGTACTTC	CASSSKELAIGETQYF	-	-	TRBV7-7	TRBJ2-5
TGTGCCAAAGAGGGGCGGCCGGGACAACCTTACAATGAGCAGTTCTTC	CAKEGRPGQPYNEQFF	-	-	TRBV10-3	TRBJ2-1
TGTGCCAGCAGCTCAGGGGTGGGATATAGTTCACCCCTCCACTTT	CASSSGVGYSSPLHF	-	-	TRBV7-2	TRBJ1-6
TGTGCCAGCAGCTTAGATCGGCTAGCTCTTGATACGCAGTATTTT	CASSLDRLALDTQYF	-	-	TRBV7-2	TRBJ2-3
TGTGCCAGCAGCCGCCCCCGCCCTGCAGGGGTAGAGACCCAGTACTTC	CASSRPRPAGVETQYF	-	-	TRBV11-2	TRBJ2-5
TGTGCCAGCAGTTTATCGACAGAGTTAGGCGAGCAGTACTTC	CASSLSTELGEQYF	-	-	TRBV28	TRBJ2-7
TGTGCCAGTAGTGGGACAGGGGTAGGAGAGCAGTACTTC	CASSGTGVGEQYF	-	TRBD1	TRBV19	TRBJ2-7
TGTGCCAGCAGCTTAGACTACAGCTACGAGCAGTACTTC	CASSLDYSYEQYF	-	-	TRBV11-2	TRBJ2-7
TGCAGCGTTCGGGTACAACTAGCCAAAAACATTCAGTACTTC	CSVRVQLAKNIQYF	-	-	TRBV29-1	TRBJ2-4
TGTGCCAGCAGTCGGACAGGGAGCGAGCAGTACTTC	CASSRTGSEQYF	-	TRBD1	TRBV6-1	TRBJ2-7
TGTGCCAGCTTGGAGGGCAGGGGGGAGTATGGCTACACCTTC	CASLEGRGEYGYTF	-	TRBD1	TRBV28	TRBJ1-2
TGTGCCAGCACACTCCAGCGGGCCCAGAACACTGAAGCTTTCTTT	CASTLQRAQNTEAFF	-	-	TRBV28	TRBJ1-1
TGTGCCAGCAGCCCTTGGGGGACTAGCGGGAGTCTCTACGAGCAGTACTTC	CASSPWGTSGSLYEQYF	once	TRBD2	TRBV28	TRBJ2-7